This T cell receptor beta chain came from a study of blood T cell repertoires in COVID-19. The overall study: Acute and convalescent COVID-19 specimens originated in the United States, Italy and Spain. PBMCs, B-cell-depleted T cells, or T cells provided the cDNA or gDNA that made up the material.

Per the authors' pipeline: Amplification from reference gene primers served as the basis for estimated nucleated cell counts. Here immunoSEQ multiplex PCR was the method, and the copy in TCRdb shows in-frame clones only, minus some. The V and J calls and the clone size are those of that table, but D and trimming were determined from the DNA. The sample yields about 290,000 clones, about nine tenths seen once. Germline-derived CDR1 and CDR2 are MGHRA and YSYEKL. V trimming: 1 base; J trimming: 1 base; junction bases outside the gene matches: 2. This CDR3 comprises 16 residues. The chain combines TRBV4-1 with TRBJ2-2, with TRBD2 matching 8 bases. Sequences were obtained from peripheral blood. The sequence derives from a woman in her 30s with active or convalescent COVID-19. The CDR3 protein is CASSQVLAVNTGELFF. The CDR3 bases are TGCGCCAGCAGCCAAGTACTAGCGGTGAACACCGGGGAGCTGTTTTTT.